Shown below are 28 T cell receptor beta chains from a single sample sequenced in a study of T cell responses to AZD1222 COVID-19 vaccine. Only in-frame clones appear in the TCRdb table, and some are missing; sequencing was by immunoSEQ multiplex PCR. The repertoire consists of about 160,000 clones, with about 90% occurring once and the leading ten covering about 4%. Sequenced material: peripheral blood, taken 28 days after the second AZD1222 dose. The source is an adult who received the AZD1222 COVID-19 vaccine.

The chain recombines TRBV3-1 (or the pseudogene TRBV3-2) with TRBJ1-3, with D maybe TRBD1 (5 bases). CDR1 is LGHDT and CDR2 is YNNKEL in the germline V gene (reference sequence). V lost 4 bases and J lost 0, with 16 bases in between. The CDR3 covers 17 residues. The CDR3 is CASSRRLAGGSGNTIYF. The CDR3 DNA sequence: TGTGCCAGCAGCCGCCGACTGGCGGGGGGCTCTGGAAACACCATATATTTT.

This clone has only one observation. The chain combines TRBV6-5 with TRBJ2-7; TRBD2 might be the D (6 bases). Trimming cost V 2 bases and J 2 bases, with 16 bases left between them. Looked up from germline, CDR1 is MNHEY and CDR2 is SVGAGI. The CDR3 spans 16 residues. The CDR3 DNA sequence: TGTGCCAGCAGTTACGTCCCCCGGACTACTCCCTACGAGCAGTACTTC. Amino acid sequence: CASSYVPRTTPYEQYF.

This clone was counted once. The chain joins TRBV7-2 to TRBJ1-5; D is unclear. The CDR3 contains 16 residues. V lost 5 bases and J 2 bases, leaving 16 bases between the germline ends. In germline, CDR1 is SGHTA, CDR2 FQGNSA. CDR3 in amino acids: CASSDGPRSGNQPQHF. The CDR3 DNA follows: TGTGCCAGCAGCGACGGACCGCGGTCTGGCAATCAGCCCCAGCATTTT. The entire variable domain, with the rest obtained from reference TRBV7-2 and TRBJ1-5, is as follows: GAGVSQSPSNKVTEKGKDVELRCDPISGHTALYWYRQSLGQGLEFLIYFQGNSAPDKSGLPSDRFSAERTGGSVSTLTIQRTQQEDSAVYLCASSDGPRSGNQPQHFGDGTRLSIL.

V and J are TRBV7-6 and TRBJ1-1, with a possible D match to TRBD1 (5 bases). The CDR3 runs 16 residues. V lost 8 bases, J lost 1 base, and 20 bases lay in between. Per germline, CDR1 SGHVS and CDR2 FNYEAQ. The CDR3 sequence: CASGPFWRQQNTEAFF. CDR3 in DNA: TGTGCCAGCGGACCTTTCTGGAGACAGCAGAACACTGAAGCTTTCTTT.

This chain joins TRBV30 and TRBJ1-2; D possibly corresponds to TRBD1 (6 bases). Looked up from germline, CDR1 is GTSNPN and CDR2 is SVGIG (reference sequence). This CDR3 has 12 residues. V gave up 2 bases and J gave up 8 bases, with 12 bases separating them. Here the CDR3 DNA reads TGTGCCTGGAGTCCCAGGGGAAGCGGCTACACCTTC. Amino acids: CAWSPRGSGYTF.

The V and J genes are TRBV7-8 and TRBJ1-1; possible D gene TRBD1, 5 bases. The CDR3 is 15 amino acids. In germline, CDR1 is SGHVS, CDR2 FQNEAQ. Trimming left V 1 base short and J 0 bases short, with 9 bases between. CDR3 residues: CASSLGVGLNTEAFF. Written as DNA, the CDR3 is TGTGCCAGCAGCTTAGGGGTGGGGCTGAACACTGAAGCTTTCTTT.

V is TRBV6-5 and J is TRBJ2-7; D perhaps matches TRBD1 (5 bases). CDR3 length: 14 amino acids. The V gene's germline CDR1 is MNHEY and CDR2 SVGAGI. The V end lost 0 bases, the J end lost 2 bases, and 8 bases lay between the germline ends. The CDR3 spells CASSYSGATYEQYF. DNA of the CDR3: TGTGCCAGCAGTTACTCTGGGGCTACCTACGAGCAGTACTTC.

In DNA, the CDR3 is TGTGCCAGCAGTCCTCGACAGAACACTGAAGCTTTCTTT. Translating gives CASSPRQNTEAFF. This chain connects TRBV27 to TRBJ1-1; D is uncertain. From germline, CDR1 is MNHEY and CDR2 SMNVEV (reference sequence). The CDR3 contains 13 residues. Trimming shortened V by 5 bases and J by 1 base, and 8 bases separated the two germline ends.

The genes are TRBV6-2 or TRBV6-3 and TRBJ1-4, with D tentatively TRBD1 (6 bases). Trimming stripped 5 bases from V and 6 bases from J, with 13 bases between. Germline CDR1 reads MNHEY; CDR2 reads SVGEGT. CDR3 length: 14 amino acids. The CDR3, as DNA: TGTGCCAGCAGTCACACAGGGTCGGATGAAAAACTGTTTTTT. It codes for CASSHTGSDEKLFF.

This clone appeared once. The CDR3 loop reads CASSVDPSTGELFF. CDR3 DNA: TGTGCCAGCAGCGTGGACCCATCCACCGGGGAGCTGTTTTTT. J is TRBJ2-2 and V is TRBV9; unclear D gene. V was trimmed by 2 bases and J by 4 bases, leaving 9 bases between them. The germline V gene encodes CDR1 SGDLS and CDR2 YYNGEE. The CDR3 has 14 residues.

This chain joins TRBV11-2 and TRBJ2-3; 8 bases are a match to TRBD2. CDR1 SGHAT and CDR2 FQNNGV come from the germline V gene. Trimming cost V 5 bases and J 1 base; bases outside gene matches: 8. The length of the CDR3 is 16 residues. CDR3 sequence (DNA): TGTGCCAGCAGCCACATAGCGGGGCGACGCACAGATACGCAGTATTTT. This gives the protein CASSHIAGRRTDTQYF.

CDR3 amino acids: CASYRDTGSGANVLTF. The CDR3 bases are TGTGCCAGCTACAGGGACACGGGCTCTGGGGCCAACGTCCTGACTTTC. The chain employs TRBV27 and TRBJ2-6; D may be TRBD1 (6 bases). This CDR3 region has 16 residues. The V and J ends lost 8 bases and 0 bases respectively, with 14 bases between them. Germline V gene lookup returns CDR1 MNHEY and CDR2 SMNVEV (reference sequence).

The chain links TRBV5-6 to TRBJ2-7, with TRBD1 matching 10 bases. This CDR3 is built from 15 residues. J was trimmed by 8 bases and V by 4 bases; bases with no gene match: 12. Per the germline V gene, CDR1 is SGHDT and CDR2 is YYEEEE. The CDR3, as DNA: TGTGCCAGCAGCCCGGCCTGGAGACAGGGGGCTCAGCAGTACTTC. As protein: CASSPAWRQGAQQYF.

The rearrangement joins TRBV12-3 or TRBV12-4 to TRBJ1-5, with TRBD1 as a possible D gene (5 bases). Trimming took 6 bases from V and 4 from J, leaving 10 bases between them. The CDR3 length is 13 residues. CDR3 protein: CASRIQDNQPQHF. CDR3 nucleotides: TGTGCCAGCAGGATACAGGATAATCAGCCCCAGCATTTT.

CDR3 residues: CASSYATEAFF. In DNA form, the CDR3 reads TGTGCCAGCAGCTATGCCACTGAAGCTTTCTTT. The chain joins TRBV7-9 to TRBJ1-1, with unresolved D. The V and J ends lost 4 bases and 4 bases respectively, with 4 bases between them. Per the germline V gene, CDR1 is SEHNR and CDR2 is FQNEAQ (reference sequence). This CDR3 has 11 amino acids.

The J gene is TRBJ1-4, the V gene TRBV6-5; D call uncertain. This CDR3 contains 15 residues. Germline V lookup: CDR1 MNHEY, CDR2 SVGAGI. V was shortened by 0 bases and J by 2 bases, with 7 bases between the two germline ends. In nucleotides, the CDR3 is TGTGCCAGCAGTTACTCTCGGTTGACTAATGAAAAACTGTTTTTT. This sequence encodes CASSYSRLTNEKLFF.

This clone was observed once. J is TRBJ2-2 and V is TRBV6-2 or TRBV6-3, with 13 bases aligning to TRBD2. V lost 5 bases and J lost 3; bases outside the gene matches: 3. Germline CDR1 is MNHEY and CDR2 is SVGEGT. The CDR3 is 16 residues long. CDR3 bases: TGTGCCAGCAGTACGGGGACTAGCGGGGACACCGGGGAGCTGTTTTTT. It codes for CASSTGTSGDTGELFF.

The CDR3 nucleotides are TGTGCCAGCAGTCAGGGGACAGGGTTTTCACCCCTCCACTTT. It codes for CASSQGTGFSPLHF. V is TRBV27 and J is TRBJ1-6; 9 bases line up with TRBD1. The V segment lost 5 bases and the J segment 9 bases; nucleotides outside the gene matches: 5. Germline CDR1 and CDR2: MNHEY and SMNVEV (reference sequence). The CDR3 has 14 amino acids.

The genes are TRBV19 and TRBJ2-3; TRBD2 aligns across 9 bases. This CDR3 comprises 15 residues. Germline V gene lookup returns CDR1 LNHDA and CDR2 SQIVND (reference sequence). The V and J ends lost 1 base and 5 bases, in that order; junction bases with no gene match: 4. The CDR3 reads CASSIVAGGQDTQYF. The DNA of the CDR3 is TGTGCCAGTAGTATAGTTGCGGGGGGGCAAGATACGCAGTATTTT.

The chain has TRBV6-1 and TRBJ1-1; D may be TRBD1 (5 bases). This CDR3 is built from 14 residues. Germline lookup yields CDR1 MNHNS and CDR2 SASEGT. V was cut by 6 bases and J by 2 bases, with 13 bases left in between. The CDR3 spells CASRRFDSNTEAFF. CDR3 nucleotide sequence: TGTGCCAGCAGGCGATTCGACAGTAACACTGAAGCTTTCTTT.

The chain joins TRBV18 to TRBJ2-7; 8 positions match TRBD2. The V and J ends lost 1 base and 5 bases, in that order; junction bases with no gene match: 13. Per the germline V gene, CDR1 is KGHSH and CDR2 is LQKENI. The CDR3 extends over 17 amino acids. Written as DNA, the CDR3 is TGTGCCAGCTCACCACAGTTAGGCCGGGGGGGGATCCACGAGCAGTACTTC. Amino acids: CASSPQLGRGGIHEQYF.

CDR3 nucleotides: TGTGCCAGCAGCTTAGGGCTCATCTCTGGGGCCAACGTCCTGACTTTC. Translation gives CASSLGLISGANVLTF. This chain uses TRBV13 with TRBJ2-6; D unclear. There are 16 residues in the CDR3. CDR1 is PRHDT and CDR2 is FYEKMQ in the germline V gene (reference sequence). Trimming left V 0 bases short and J 0 bases short, with 6 bases between.

The CDR3 is CASSLNSQGARETQYF. In nucleotides, the CDR3 is TGTGCCAGCAGTTTAAACAGTCAGGGGGCGAGAGAGACCCAGTACTTC. The rearrangement uses TRBV27 and TRBJ2-5, with 8 bases fitting TRBD1. Per germline, CDR1 MNHEY and CDR2 SMNVEV (reference sequence). This CDR3 is built from 16 residues. J lost 4 bases, V lost 2 bases, and 9 bases had no gene match.

The rearrangement uses TRBV11-2 and TRBJ2-3, with 7 nucleotides matching TRBD1. The CDR3 contains 16 residues. Germline CDR1 is SGHAT and CDR2 is FQNNGV. V lost 6 bases and J lost 2; bases outside the gene matches: 11. CDR3 sequence: CASRQLGQPDTDTQYF. In DNA form, the CDR3 reads TGTGCCAGCAGACAGCTGGGACAGCCAGACACAGATACGCAGTATTTT. Full variable domain (outside the CDR3, taken from reference TRBV11-2 and TRBJ2-3): EAGVAQSPRYKIIEKRQSVAFWCNPISGHATLYWYQQILGQGPKLLIQFQNNGVVDDSQLPKDRFSAERLKGVDSTLKIQPAKLEDSAVYLCASRQLGQPDTDTQYFGPGTRLTVL.

The V call is TRBV15, the J call TRBJ2-3, with 15 bases identical to TRBD2. Trimming cost V 3 bases and J 4 bases; bases outside gene matches: 2. Germline assignment: CDR1 LNHNV and CDR2 YYDKDF (reference sequence). This CDR3 is 16 amino acids long. In DNA, the CDR3 is TGTGCCACCAGCAGGAGGACTAGCGGGAGGGCAGATACGCAGTATTTT. The encoded protein is CATSRRTSGRADTQYF.

CDR3 nucleotide sequence: TGTGCCAGCAGTTTTTCGGGAGTTGAGCAGTTCTTC. Translating it yields CASSFSGVEQFF. The chain recombines TRBV12-3 or TRBV12-4 with TRBJ2-1; maybe TRBD2 (6 bases). The CDR3 sequence is 12 residues long. V was shortened by 3 bases and J by 9 bases, with 9 bases between the two germline ends.

The chain has TRBV7-8 and TRBJ1-2; D gene uncertain. This CDR3 has 16 amino acids. Germline V gene sequence: CDR1 SGHVS, CDR2 FQNEAQ. Trimming stripped 3 bases from V and 4 bases from J, with 18 bases between. The CDR3 nucleotides are TGTGCCAGCAGCTTCTCCACAGAGATCCGGGGCTATGGCTACACCTTC. Protein: CASSFSTEIRGYGYTF.

The V call is TRBV7-2, the J call TRBJ2-3; 7 bases agree with TRBD2. Trimming took 1 base from V and 0 from J; bases not matched to a gene: 7. The CDR3 contains 17 residues. CDR1 SGHTA and CDR2 FQGNSA come from the germline V gene. CDR3 sequence (DNA): TGTGCCAGCAGCTTAGGACATGCGGGAGCTAGCACAGATACGCAGTATTTT. Translated, it gives CASSLGHAGASTDTQYF. Looking up the rest from reference TRBV7-2 and TRBJ2-3 gives the full variable domain: GAGVSQSPSNKVTEKGKDVELRCDPISGHTALYWYRQSLGQGLEFLIYFQGNSAPDKSGLPSDRFSAERTGGSVSTLTIQRTQQEDSAVYLCASSLGHAGASTDTQYFGPGTRLTVL.